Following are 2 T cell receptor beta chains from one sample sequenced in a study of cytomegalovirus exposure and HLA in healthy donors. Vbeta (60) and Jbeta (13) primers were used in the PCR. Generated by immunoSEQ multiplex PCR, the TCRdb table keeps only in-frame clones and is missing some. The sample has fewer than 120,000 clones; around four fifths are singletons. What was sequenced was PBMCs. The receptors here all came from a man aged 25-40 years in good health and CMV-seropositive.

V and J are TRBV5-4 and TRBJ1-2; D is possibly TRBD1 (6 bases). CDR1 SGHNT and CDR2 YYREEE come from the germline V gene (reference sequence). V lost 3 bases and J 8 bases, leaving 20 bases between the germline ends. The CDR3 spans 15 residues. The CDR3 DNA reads TGTGCCAGCAGCTCAAACGGACAGACCTCTAGAGGCTACACCTTC. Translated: CASSSNGQTSRGYTF. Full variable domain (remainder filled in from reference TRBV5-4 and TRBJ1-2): ETGVTQSPTHLIKTRGQQVTLRCSSQSGHNTVSWYQQALGQGPQFIFQYYREEENGRGNFPPRFSGLQFPNYSSELNVNALELDDSALYLCASSSNGQTSRGYTFGSGTRLTVV.

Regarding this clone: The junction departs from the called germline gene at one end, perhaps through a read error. CDR3 region: CASSLGHSNTEAFF. The CDR3 coding sequence is TGTGCCAGCAGTTTGGGACATTCGAACACTGAAGCTTTCTTT. This chain uses TRBV5-8 with TRBJ1-1; possibly TRBD1 for D (6 bases). Germline assignment: CDR1 SGHTS and CDR2 YDEGEE. The CDR3 extends over 14 amino acids.